This TCR beta chain comes out of a study of CD8 T cells in ankylosing spondylitis. Regarding the study as a whole: Made up of eight or nine highly homologous variants, a TCR beta motif appeared characteristic of ankylosing spondylitis blood.

There are a few counts of this clonotype. Its antigen is unidentified. Trimming pared 2 bases from V and 6 bases from J, leaving 23 bases between. CDR3 length equals 18 residues. Germline V gene lookup returns CDR1 LGHDT and CDR2 YNNKEL (reference sequence). Quantitative molecular-barcoded 5'-RACE generated the TCR beta libraries. TCRdb re-analysed the 5' RACE reads in MiXCR, keeping a single row per CDR3 protein. The sample lists some 200,000 distinct CDR3 sequences; more than 5.5% were seen once. This chain uses TRBV3-1 with TRBJ2-4, with D possibly TRBD2 on 6 matching bases. The source is a male donor with ankylosing spondylitis. The material sequenced was blood, either unsorted or a sorted T cell fraction (not recorded which). As DNA, the CDR3 is TGTGCCAGCAGCCAATTGGGGGGAGTTGTGTTGGATGGAAACATTCAGTACTTC. Encoded protein: CASSQLGGVVLDGNIQYF. Full variable domain (missing parts from reference TRBV3-1 and TRBJ2-4): DTAVSQTPKYLVTQMGNDKSIKCEQNLGHDTMYWYKQDSKKFLKIMFSYNNKELIINETVPNRFSPKSPDKAHLNLHINSLELGDSAVYFCASSQLGGVVLDGNIQYFGAGTRLSVL.